This T cell receptor beta chain originates from a study of neurological immune-mediated disorders. One entry per CDR3 protein, called by TCRdb with MiXCR from the 5' RACE reads. The data hold approximately 43,000 distinct CDR3 sequences, with 2.5% observed a single time. V was pared by 3 bases and J by 3 bases, with 14 bases between. The CDR3 length is 15 residues. The germline CDR1 and CDR2 sequences are MGHRA and YSYEKL. This clonotype was counted ten times or more. The sample was PBMCs. This sequence originates from a man aged 25-40 years with multiple sclerosis. This rearrangement joins TRBV4-1 to TRBJ1-1; D gene uncertain. CDR3 sequence reads: CASSHARGGYTEAFF. DNA of the CDR3: TGCGCCAGCAGCCATGCACGGGGTGGGTACACTGAAGCTTTCTTT.